Below, 31 T cell receptor beta chains from the same sample are listed, as sequenced in a study of response to subunit inactivated influenza vaccine. TCRdb re-analysed the RT-PCR reads in MiXCR, keeping a single row per CDR3 protein. The data contain around 750,000 distinct CDR3 sequences, 21% of them singletons. The starting material was PBMCs from blood, obtained around 5 days after vaccination. The receptors derive from a man aged 50 to 60 who received an inactivated influenza vaccine.

The table lists this clonotype with a few counts. The chain links TRBV20-1 to TRBJ1-5; D is unresolved. From germline, CDR1 is DFQATT and CDR2 SNEGSKA (reference sequence). Trimming pared 0 bases from V and 5 bases from J, leaving 11 bases between. The CDR3 is 14 residues long. The CDR3, as DNA: TGCAGTGCTAGAGATACGTCGGGGTATCAGCCCCAGCATTTT. Amino acid sequence: CSARDTSGYQPQHF.

V gene TRBV9 combines with J gene TRBJ2-1, with 8 bases lining up with TRBD2. Looked up from germline, CDR1 is SGDLS and CDR2 is YYNGEE. The junction had 7 bases not matched to a gene; V was cut back by 0 bases and J by 5 bases. This CDR3 comprises 16 residues. CDR3 amino acids: CASSVAGGGANNEQFF. The DNA of the CDR3 is TGTGCCAGCAGCGTAGCGGGGGGGGGTGCTAACAATGAGCAGTTCTTC.

The rearrangement uses TRBV20-1 and TRBJ2-5; maybe TRBD2 (6 bases). The germline CDR1 and CDR2 sequences are DFQATT and SNEGSKA (reference sequence). The CDR3 spans 16 residues. Trimming stripped 7 bases from V and 3 bases from J, with 24 bases between. The CDR3, as DNA: TGCAGTGTCACTAAGGGAGCGGGCTTGAGTAAAGAGACCCAGTACTTC. Amino acid sequence: CSVTKGAGLSKETQYF.

This clonotype has only a few counts. The chain recombines TRBV5-1 with TRBJ2-2; possibly TRBD1 for D (6 bases). This CDR3 is built from 15 residues. V lost 4 bases, J lost 8 bases, and 18 bases lay in between. Per germline, CDR1 SGHRS and CDR2 YFSETQ. The chain's CDR3 is CASSPQQGGRGELFF. In nucleotides, the CDR3 is TGCGCCAGCAGCCCTCAACAAGGGGGACGGGGGGAGCTGTTTTTT.

The V and J genes are TRBV5-1 and TRBJ2-5, with 9 bases fitting TRBD1. Losses at the gene ends were 2 bases for V and 5 bases for J; bases not matched to a gene: 4. Germline lookup yields CDR1 SGHRS and CDR2 YFSETQ. The CDR3 totals 14 residues. This CDR3 reads CASSFDRGLETQYF. The CDR3 DNA reads as TGCGCCAGCAGCTTCGACAGGGGGTTGGAGACCCAGTACTTC.

This clonotype was seen a handful of times. The chain joins TRBV12-3 or TRBV12-4 to TRBJ2-6; 8 bases agree with TRBD1. V lost 8 bases and J lost 5; bases outside the gene matches: 8. The CDR3 extends over 15 amino acids. This chain's CDR3 is CASFPGGAWANVLTF. The CDR3 nucleotides are TGTGCCAGCTTCCCAGGGGGCGCCTGGGCCAACGTCCTGACTTTC.

The J gene is TRBJ2-6, the V gene TRBV12-3 or TRBV12-4, with D possibly matching TRBD1 (5 bases). V was shortened by 0 bases and J by 2 bases, with 8 bases between the two germline ends. The CDR3 totals 16 residues. The CDR3 reads CASSLALGPGANVLTF. Written as DNA, the CDR3 is TGTGCCAGCAGTTTAGCGCTGGGGCCTGGGGCCAACGTCCTGACTTTC.

This clonotype has only a few counts. The chain links TRBV5-1 to TRBJ2-5; D uncertain. The CDR3 spans 14 residues. V lost 0 bases to trimming and J lost 2 bases, with 8 bases between them. CDR1 SGHRS and CDR2 YFSETQ come from the germline V gene. CDR3 bases: TGCGCCAGCAGCTTGGGTGCGGAACAAGAGACCCAGTACTTC. Translation: CASSLGAEQETQYF.

This clonotype was seen a few times. The chain joins TRBV9 to TRBJ2-2, with 9 bases fitting TRBD2. CDR1 is SGDLS and CDR2 is YYNGEE in the germline V gene. The J segment lost 3 bases and the V segment lost 4 bases, leaving 13 bases of the junction unmatched. The CDR3 runs to 18 residues. The CDR3, as DNA: TGTGCCAGCAGCCCTAGTATTACGGGACTAGCTTACACCGGGGAGCTGTTTTTT. It yields the protein CASSPSITGLAYTGELFF.

This clonotype was recorded a few times. The chain carries TRBV5-1 and TRBJ2-3; D is unclear. The CDR3 covers 14 residues. The germline V and J ends were trimmed by 4 bases and 1 base, with 10 bases remaining between them. Germline V gives CDR1 SGHRS, CDR2 YFSETQ. CDR3 loop: CASSHRSGTDTQYF. CDR3 sequence (DNA): TGCGCCAGCAGCCACCGTTCAGGCACAGATACGCAGTATTTT.

V gene TRBV10-3 combines with J gene TRBJ1-6; TRBD1 is a possible D gene (6 bases). The CDR3 runs to 14 residues. CDR1 is ENHRY, CDR2 SYGVKD, per germline. V dropped 6 bases and J dropped 7 bases, with 13 bases sitting between them. CDR3 region: CAIRGAGENSPLHF. The CDR3 bases are TGTGCCATCAGGGGGGCAGGGGAGAATTCACCCCTCCACTTT.

This clonotype was observed a handful of times. The chain employs TRBV4-2 and TRBJ2-7; 10 bases are a match to TRBD2. The CDR3 is 18 residues long. Per germline, CDR1 LGHNA and CDR2 YNFKEQ. V gave up 0 bases and J gave up 2 bases; unmatched junction bases: 10. CDR3 DNA sequence: TGTGCCAGCAGCCAAGAAGGATGGGGGCTAGCGGGAGCCTACGAGCAGTACTTC. It is translated as CASSQEGWGLAGAYEQYF.

The chain uses TRBV10-3 and TRBJ1-1; TRBD1 aligns across 8 bases. The CDR3 covers 13 residues. The ends lost 9 bases at V and 1 base at J; junction bases unmatched: 4. The V gene's germline CDR1 is ENHRY and CDR2 SYGVKD. Written as DNA, the CDR3 is TGTGCCATTGGGACAGGCCAGAACACTGAAGCTTTCTTT. Translating gives CAIGTGQNTEAFF.

The chain uses TRBV29-1 and TRBJ2-1, with 10 positions matching TRBD2. V lost 6 bases, J lost 1 base, and 3 bases stayed unmatched. This CDR3 region has 14 residues. Per germline, CDR1 SQVTM and CDR2 ANQGSEA. The CDR3 here is CSVASGRSYNEQFF. CDR3 nucleotides: TGCAGCGTCGCTAGCGGGAGATCCTACAATGAGCAGTTCTTC.

In its sample, this clonotype was seen many times. The V call is TRBV12-3 or TRBV12-4, the J call TRBJ1-1; no clear D gene. The CDR3 covers 12 residues. Deletions cut 0 bases from V and 5 bases from J, with 4 bases between. The CDR3 region is CASSLALTEAFF. Here the CDR3 DNA reads TGTGCCAGCAGTTTAGCGCTAACTGAAGCTTTCTTT.

This chain connects TRBV10-1 to TRBJ1-1, with TRBD1 matching 9 bases. J lost 1 base, V lost 4 bases, and 4 bases had no gene match. The CDR3 has 15 residues. Germline V CDR1 and CDR2: WNHNN, SYGVQD (reference sequence). The CDR3, as DNA: TGCGCCAGCAGTGGGACAGGGGAAGGGAACACTGAAGCTTTCTTT. Protein: CASSGTGEGNTEAFF.

This clonotype was detected a few times. The rearrangement uses TRBV29-1 and TRBJ2-7, with 7 bases fitting TRBD2. The CDR3 runs 14 residues. The V gene end was trimmed by 6 bases and the J gene end by 0 bases; junction bases not matched to a gene: 8. Germline V lookup: CDR1 SQVTM, CDR2 ANQGSEA. CDR3 sequence (DNA): TGCAGCGTGGGGGGGGATTCGTACTCCTACGAGCAGTACTTC. It codes for CSVGGDSYSYEQYF.

The chain recombines TRBV5-1 with TRBJ2-7, with D unclear. Germline values: CDR1 SGHRS, CDR2 YFSETQ. CDR3 size: 15 residues. Trimming took off 0 bases at V and 10 bases at J, with 20 bases between the two ends. CDR3 amino acids: CASSLGGSRQAHQYF. The CDR3 nucleotides are TGCGCCAGCAGCTTGGGAGGTAGTAGGCAGGCTCACCAGTACTTC.

The chain uses TRBV7-8 and TRBJ2-7; the D is unclear. This CDR3 has 15 residues. Germline CDR1 and CDR2: SGHVS and FQNEAQ. V lost 5 bases and J lost 5, with 19 bases in between. CDR3 loop: CASSPRDVWAHEQYF. The CDR3 DNA follows: TGTGCCAGCAGCCCAAGGGATGTGTGGGCCCACGAGCAGTACTTC. Using reference TRBV7-8 and TRBJ2-7 for the parts outside the CDR3, the full variable domain is GAGVSQSPRYKVAKRGQDVALRCDPISGHVSLFWYQQALGQGPEFLTYFQNEAQLDKSGLPSDRFFAERPEGSVSTLKIQRTQQEDSAVYLCASSPRDVWAHEQYFGPGTRLTVT.

This clonotype was detected only a few times. This chain uses TRBV5-1 with TRBJ2-1; 8 bases fit TRBD2. Germline assignment: CDR1 SGHRS and CDR2 YFSETQ. J lost 7 bases, V lost 4 bases, and 13 bases had no gene match. The CDR3 covers 16 residues. Here the CDR3 DNA reads TGCGCCAGCAGCCCAAAATCGGGGGGGGCGTATAATGAGCAGTTCTTC. Amino acid sequence: CASSPKSGGAYNEQFF.

The chain carries TRBV20-1 and TRBJ2-3; D is unresolved. The germline V gene has CDR1 DFQATT and CDR2 SNEGSKA (reference sequence). The CDR3 length is 14 residues. Trimming removed 3 bases at V and 3 bases at J, with 13 bases between. The CDR3 sequence is CSASKGSGTDTQYF. Written as DNA, the CDR3 is TGCAGTGCTAGTAAGGGCAGTGGAACAGATACGCAGTATTTT.

This clonotype has just a few counts. V and J are TRBV5-6 and TRBJ2-4, with 11 bases lining up with TRBD1. Germline-derived CDR1 and CDR2 are SGHDT and YYEEEE. J was trimmed by 8 bases and V by 4 bases; bases with no gene match: 5. CDR3 size: 14 residues. Here the CDR3 reads CASSTGQGGDIQYF. In DNA, the CDR3 is TGTGCCAGCAGCACGGGACAGGGGGGGGACATTCAGTACTTC. Drawing the rest from reference TRBV5-6 and TRBJ2-4, the complete variable domain is DAGVTQSPTHLIKTRGQQVTLRCSPKSGHDTVSWYQQALGQGPQFIFQYYEEEERQRGNFPDRFSGHQFPNYSSELNVNALLLGDSALYLCASSTGQGGDIQYFGAGTRLSVL.

The rearrangement joins TRBV12-3 or TRBV12-4 to TRBJ1-1; D unresolved. The CDR3 covers 12 residues. The V and J ends lost 1 base and 4 bases respectively, with 4 bases between them. Here the CDR3 reads CASSLVTTEAFF. The CDR3 DNA reads TGTGCCAGCAGTTTAGTAACCACTGAAGCTTTCTTT.

This clonotype appeared many times. CDR3 DNA sequence: TGTGCCAGTACGAGCTCTGGGGCCAACGTCCTGACTTTC. It specifies CASTSSGANVLTF. The chain has TRBV2 and TRBJ2-6, with D unclear. CDR3 length: 13 residues. Trimming cost V 9 bases and J 0 bases, with 6 bases left between them. Germline CDR1 and CDR2: SNHLY and FYNNEI.

This clonotype has just a few counts. This chain joins TRBV28 and TRBJ2-7; 10 nucleotides line up with TRBD1. The V segment lost 3 bases and the J segment 3 bases; nucleotides outside the gene matches: 5. Germline assignment: CDR1 MDHEN and CDR2 SYDVKM. The CDR3 contains 15 residues. The DNA of the CDR3 is TGTGCCAGCAGTTTCCAGCGGACAGGGGGCTACGAGCAGTACTTC. Translated: CASSFQRTGGYEQYF. The complete variable domain, with remaining parts taken from reference TRBV28 and TRBJ2-7, reads DVKVTQSSRYLVKRTGEKVFLECVQDMDHENMFWYRQDPGLGLRLIYFSYDVKMKEKGDIPEGYSVSREKKERFSLILESASTNQTSMYLCASSFQRTGGYEQYFGPGTRLTVT.

This sequence joins TRBV24-1 and TRBJ2-3, with D perhaps matching TRBD2 (5 bases). The V gene's germline CDR1 is KGHDR and CDR2 SFDVKD. CDR3 length: 13 residues. V lost 4 bases and J 6 bases, leaving 10 bases between the germline ends. The CDR3 sequence is CATSDPGWDTQYF. CDR3 nucleotide sequence: TGTGCCACCAGTGACCCGGGATGGGATACGCAGTATTTT.

The sample holds a few counts of this clonotype. The V and J genes are TRBV20-1 and TRBJ1-4, with TRBD1 matching over 8 bases. CDR3 size: 14 residues. Germline CDR1 DFQATT, CDR2 SNEGSKA (reference sequence). V lost 6 bases to trimming and J lost 7 bases; unmatched junction nucleotides: 10. CDR3 protein: CSAISRTGSEKLFF. CDR3 coding DNA: TGCAGTGCCATTTCGAGGACAGGGTCTGAAAAACTGTTTTTT.

V usage is TRBV11-3 and J usage is TRBJ1-1; D not resolved. The ends were cut back, 0 bases at V and 3 bases at J, with 5 bases in the middle. Germline CDR1 and CDR2: SGHNT and YENEEA. The CDR3 covers 13 residues. The CDR3 sequence is CASSLDLYTEAFF. The CDR3, as DNA: TGTGCCAGCAGCTTAGATCTGTACACTGAAGCTTTCTTT.

The chain links TRBV20-1 to TRBJ2-1; 9 bases align to TRBD1. This CDR3 comprises 13 residues. J lost 8 bases, V lost 7 bases, and 9 bases had no gene match. Germline-derived CDR1 and CDR2 are DFQATT and SNEGSKA (reference sequence). CDR3 sequence (DNA): TGCAGTGGAATGACAGGGGGATTCCATGAGCAGTTCTTC. Its translation: CSGMTGGFHEQFF.

The sample holds a few counts of this clonotype. The chain joins TRBV5-1 to TRBJ2-7, with 7 bases that match TRBD2. With V trimmed by 2 bases and J by 0 bases, 5 bases remained unmatched. Looked up from germline, CDR1 is SGHRS and CDR2 is YFSETQ. CDR3 length equals 15 residues. The CDR3 is CASSFGGLNSYEQYF. The CDR3 DNA reads as TGCGCCAGCAGCTTCGGGGGACTAAACTCCTACGAGCAGTACTTC.

V is TRBV6-2 or TRBV6-3 and J is TRBJ2-7, with TRBD2 matching over 9 bases. After removal of 6 bases from V and 2 bases from J, the junction contained 11 bases not matched to a gene. Germline CDR1 is MNHEY and CDR2 is SVGEGT. The CDR3 length is 16 residues. CDR3 bases: TGTGCCAGCAGCTCCCGCGGGGGGGGGCGCACCTACGAGCAGTACTTC. Its translation is CASSSRGGGRTYEQYF.